Below are 31 T cell receptor beta chains sequenced from a single sample in a study of blood T cells in healthy people across ages. A second PCR, run for roughly 6 to 11 cycles, used a sample-barcoded 5' primer plus a J-beta primer mix. TCRdb processed the 5' RACE reads anew with MiXCR; each CDR3 protein has one entry. The sample consists of 1.5 million to 1.8 million distinct CDR3 sequences, around 40% of them appearing once. The sample consisted of blood. These receptors originate from a woman between 18 and 29 years old in good health.

The rearrangement joins TRBV12-3 or TRBV12-4 to TRBJ2-2, with no clear D. The CDR3 loop spans 14 amino acids. V was shortened by 1 base and J by 6 bases, with 9 bases between the two germline ends. This CDR3 is CASSLGDWSGELFF. The CDR3 DNA sequence: TGTGCCAGCAGTTTAGGGGATTGGTCCGGGGAGCTGTTTTTT.

J is TRBJ2-2 and V is TRBV11-2, with D unresolved. Germline CDR1 is SGHAT and CDR2 is FQNNGV. CDR3 length: 13 amino acids. V was clipped by 10 bases and J by 4 bases, with 13 bases between them. The CDR3 protein is CATGQVITGELFF. The CDR3 DNA is TGTGCCACCGGGCAGGTGATCACCGGGGAGCTGTTTTTT.

This chain's CDR3 is CASSLEGGQTYNEQFF. The CDR3 nucleotides are TGTGCCAGCAGCTTAGAAGGGGGTCAAACCTACAATGAGCAGTTCTTC. The V gene is TRBV7-2, the J gene TRBJ2-1, with D possibly being TRBD1 (6 bases). This CDR3 region has 16 residues. Germline V gene lookup returns CDR1 SGHTA and CDR2 FQGNSA. The V end was cut by 1 base, the J end by 2 bases, with 12 bases between. The full variable domain, with the rest looked up from reference TRBV7-2 and TRBJ2-1, is GAGVSQSPSNKVTEKGKDVELRCDPISGHTALYWYRQSLGQGLEFLIYFQGNSAPDKSGLPSDRFSAERTGGSVSTLTIQRTQQEDSAVYLCASSLEGGQTYNEQFFGPGTRLTVL.

This chain links TRBV7-6 with TRBJ2-7, with D possibly being TRBD2 (5 bases). V was clipped by 5 bases and J by 3 bases, with 14 bases between them. Germline assignment: CDR1 SGHVS and CDR2 FNYEAQ. The CDR3 consists of 14 residues. CDR3 nucleotides: TGTGCCAGCAGCCCACATCTTGGAGGCTACGAGCAGTACTTC. This translates into CASSPHLGGYEQYF.

The V gene is TRBV7-2, the J gene TRBJ2-1; 9 nucleotides align to TRBD2. Germline CDR1 and CDR2: SGHTA and FQGNSA. This CDR3 is 20 amino acids long. The junction had 21 bases not matched to a gene; V was cut back by 5 bases and J by 4 bases. The CDR3 coding sequence is TGTGCCAGCAGCCTAGGCGGTTTTCGTAGCGGGGGTGCTCATTACAATGAGCAGTTCTTC. Translated: CASSLGGFRSGGAHYNEQFF.

The chain is built from TRBV6-2 or TRBV6-3 and TRBJ2-4; TRBD1 agrees at 10 bases. The J call is uncertain, as TRBJ2-7 better fits the DNA end. The CDR3 runs to 13 residues. CDR1 is MNHEY and CDR2 is SVGEGT in the germline V gene. The CDR3: CASRQTGGDEQYF. For the CDR3, the DNA is TGTGCCAGCAGGCAGACAGGGGGCGACGAGCAGTACTTC.

This CDR3 reads CASSPGTSGVVNEQFF. CDR3 coding DNA: TGCGCCAGCAGCCCTGGGACTAGCGGGGTCGTCAATGAGCAGTTCTTC. V usage is TRBV5-1 and J usage is TRBJ2-1, with 13 bases identical to TRBD2. Germline CDR1 SGHRS, CDR2 YFSETQ. There are 16 residues in the CDR3. Germline trimming cut 4 bases from V and 6 bases from J; bases unmatched to any gene: 7.

The chain combines TRBV27 with TRBJ2-7; either TRBD1 or TRBD2 may fit D (5 bases each). The V end was cut by 10 bases, the J end by 0 bases, with 10 bases between. This CDR3 has 12 amino acids. Germline CDR1 MNHEY, CDR2 SMNVEV (reference sequence). The CDR3 sequence: CATTGLSYEQYF. CDR3 nucleotide sequence: TGTGCCACCACGGGGCTCTCCTACGAGCAGTACTTC.

In its sample, this clonotype was seen once. The chain is built from TRBV29-1 and TRBJ2-2; TRBD1 matches at 7 bases. The J segment lost 8 bases and the V segment lost 3 bases, leaving 3 bases of the junction unmatched. This CDR3 has 12 amino acids. Germline V CDR1 and CDR2: SQVTM, ANQGSEA. As DNA, the CDR3 is TGCAGCGTTGAGCACAGGGGTGGGGAGCTGTTTTTT. As protein: CSVEHRGGELFF.

This clonotype was counted only a few times. The genes are TRBV28 and TRBJ2-1; TRBD2 might be the D (6 bases). Trimming left V 3 bases short and J 9 bases short, with 12 bases between. CDR1 is MDHEN, CDR2 SYDVKM, per germline. The CDR3 is 13 amino acids. CDR3 sequence (DNA): TGTGCCAGCAGTTTCCGGGACTTAAGTGAGCAGTTCTTC. Its protein is CASSFRDLSEQFF. The complete variable domain, with remaining parts taken from reference TRBV28 and TRBJ2-1, reads DVKVTQSSRYLVKRTGEKVFLECVQDMDHENMFWYRQDPGLGLRLIYFSYDVKMKEKGDIPEGYSVSREKKERFSLILESASTNQTSMYLCASSFRDLSEQFFGPGTRLTVL.

With respect to this clonotype: This may come from a read error, since a much larger clone is one base off. The chain has TRBV29-1 and TRBJ2-3; TRBD1 is a possible D gene (5 bases). CDR1 is SQVTM, CDR2 ANQGSEA, per germline. The CDR3 length is 13 residues. The CDR3 here is CSVEEGATDAQYF. The CDR3 DNA reads as TGCAGCGTTGAGGAAGGGGCCACAGATGCGCAGTATTTT.

V usage is TRBV29-1 and J usage is TRBJ1-2; 9 bases fit TRBD1. Germline assignment: CDR1 SQVTM and CDR2 ANQGSEA. V lost 1 base to trimming and J lost 7 bases; unmatched junction nucleotides: 10. The CDR3 runs 15 residues. The chain's CDR3 is CSVEGQGVTSSGYTF. CDR3 coding DNA: TGCAGCGTTGAAGGACAGGGGGTAACTTCATCTGGCTACACCTTC.

CDR3 bases: TGTGCCAGCAGTCTCAACCGGGATTCGCAGTATTTT. Residues: CASSLNRDSQYF. The gene calls are TRBV27 and TRBJ2-3, with D maybe TRBD2 (5 bases). V was pared by 5 bases and J by 10 bases, with 13 bases between. This CDR3 spans 12 amino acids. CDR1 and CDR2 (germline): MNHEY, SMNVEV (reference sequence).

In this sample, this clonotype turned up a few times. V and J are TRBV14 and TRBJ1-2; perhaps TRBD1 as D (6 bases). This CDR3 is built from 17 residues. Germline CDR1 is SGHDN and CDR2 is FVKESK. V lost 4 bases to trimming and J lost 0 bases, with 18 bases between them. CDR3 nucleotide sequence: TGTGCCAGCAGCCCACAGGGAAATTTACAAGCTAACTATGGCTACACCTTC. Encoded protein: CASSPQGNLQANYGYTF.

This chain connects TRBV15 to TRBJ1-2, with D possibly TRBD1 on 5 matching bases. The germline V and J ends were trimmed by 3 bases and 4 bases, with 12 bases remaining between them. The CDR3 consists of 14 residues. Germline lookup yields CDR1 LNHNV and CDR2 YYDKDF (reference sequence). DNA for the CDR3: TGTGCCACCAGCAGTACAGGTCTGGTCTATGGCTACACCTTC. This codes for CATSSTGLVYGYTF.

The chain joins TRBV7-6 to TRBJ1-6, with a tentative D call TRBD1 (5 bases). CDR3 length: 14 amino acids. V lost 5 bases to trimming and J lost 7 bases, with 12 bases between them. Germline V CDR1 and CDR2: SGHVS, FNYEAQ. CDR3 amino acids: CASSPRDVNSPLHF. CDR3 DNA: TGTGCCAGCAGCCCCCGGGACGTAAATTCACCCCTCCACTTT.

This clonotype was found a few times. The chain links TRBV6-2 or TRBV6-3 to TRBJ2-3, with D maybe TRBD2 (5 bases). CDR1 MNHEY and CDR2 SVGEGT come from the germline V gene. V lost 7 bases and J 5 bases, leaving 16 bases between the germline ends. This CDR3 contains 14 residues. The CDR3, as DNA: TGTGCCAGCATACAACGCACCAGCGGAGATACGCAGTATTTT. Protein sequence: CASIQRTSGDTQYF.

The chain has TRBV7-2 and TRBJ2-2, with D hard to call. V lost 0 bases to trimming and J lost 6 bases, with 14 bases between them. The CDR3 runs 16 residues. CDR1 is SGHTA, CDR2 FQGNSA, per germline. CDR3 bases: TGTGCCAGCAGCTTAGCGCGCAGCGCCTCACCCGGGGAGCTGTTTTTT. It codes for CASSLARSASPGELFF.

Here the CDR3 reads CASSVQGAIGYTF. CDR3 DNA sequence: TGTGCCAGCAGTGTCCAGGGGGCGATTGGCTACACCTTC. The chain combines TRBV12-3 or TRBV12-4 with TRBJ1-2, with 8 bases that match TRBD1. The CDR3 has 13 amino acids. V trimming: 5 bases; J trimming: 7 bases; junction bases outside the gene matches: 6.

The V call is TRBV5-1, the J call TRBJ2-7; perhaps D is TRBD1 or TRBD2 (5 bases each). The V gene's germline CDR1 is SGHRS and CDR2 YFSETQ. Trimming left V 4 bases short and J 0 bases short, with 17 bases between. The CDR3 extends over 16 amino acids. CDR3 sequence (DNA): TGCGCCAGCAGCCTAAATCCGGGACGTAACTCCTACGAGCAGTACTTC. Protein: CASSLNPGRNSYEQYF.

There are a few counts of this clonotype. The CDR3 loop is CSVRATGELFF. The DNA for the CDR3 is TGCAGCGTCCGAGCCACCGGGGAGCTGTTTTTT. The J gene is TRBJ2-2, the V gene TRBV29-1; D gene uncertain. Germline lookup yields CDR1 SQVTM and CDR2 ANQGSEA. CDR3 length equals 11 residues. The V and J ends lost 6 bases and 4 bases respectively, with 6 bases between them.

The chain joins TRBV7-9 to TRBJ1-6; 7 bases line up with TRBD1. Germline V CDR1 and CDR2: SEHNR, FQNEAQ (reference sequence). After removal of 1 base from V and 6 bases from J, the junction contained 18 bases not matched to a gene. This CDR3 region has 20 residues. Here the CDR3 DNA reads TGTGCCAGCAGCTTAGTCCGGTTAGGGGACAGCGGAATAACTAATTCACCCCTCCACTTT. Translation gives CASSLVRLGDSGITNSPLHF.

The V gene is TRBV29-1, the J gene TRBJ1-2, with D maybe TRBD1 (6 bases). Trimming took 7 bases from V and 2 from J, leaving 14 bases between them. The V gene's germline CDR1 is SQVTM and CDR2 ANQGSEA. CDR3 length: 13 amino acids. The CDR3: CSAGAGANYGYTF. As DNA, the CDR3 is TGCAGCGCTGGGGCAGGGGCGAACTATGGCTACACCTTC.

This chain links TRBV25-1 with TRBJ2-5; D gene uncertain. Germline CDR1 reads MGHDK; CDR2 reads SYGVNS. This CDR3 spans 15 amino acids. The V and J ends lost 0 bases and 1 base respectively, with 9 bases between them. The CDR3 DNA follows: TGTGCCAGCAGTGAATATGGACCGGTCCAAGAGACCCAGTACTTC. It encodes CASSEYGPVQETQYF.

The chain recombines TRBV20-1 with TRBJ1-1, with TRBD1 matching over 9 bases. Germline V gene sequence: CDR1 DFQATT, CDR2 SNEGSKA (reference sequence). Germline trimming cut 1 base from V and 5 bases from J; bases unmatched to any gene: 5. There are 14 residues in the CDR3. The CDR3 DNA reads as TGCAGTGCTAGAGCCGGGACAGGGCGGACTGAAGCTTTCTTT. Residues: CSARAGTGRTEAFF.

This rearrangement joins TRBV10-3 to TRBJ2-3; 10 bases match TRBD2. The CDR3 consists of 15 residues. CDR1 and CDR2 from the germline V gene are ENHRY and SYGVKD. The trim removed 4 bases at V and 2 bases at J, leaving 3 bases unmatched. The CDR3 nucleotides read TGTGCCATCAGTGGGGGGACTAGCGCCACAGATACGCAGTATTTT. Translating it yields CAISGGTSATDTQYF.

The rearrangement uses TRBV5-1 and TRBJ2-1; possible D gene TRBD1, 6 bases. This CDR3 is built from 15 residues. Per the germline V gene, CDR1 is SGHRS and CDR2 is YFSETQ. V lost 4 bases and J lost 4, with 15 bases in between. The DNA of the CDR3 is TGCGCCAGCAGCCCGACAGGAGACCTATACAATGAGCAGTTCTTC. Translating gives CASSPTGDLYNEQFF.

V and J are TRBV19 and TRBJ2-2; D tentatively reads TRBD1 or TRBD2 (5 bases each). V was trimmed by 3 bases and J by 8 bases, leaving 13 bases between them. Germline assignment: CDR1 LNHDA and CDR2 SQIVND (reference sequence). CDR3 size: 14 residues. The CDR3 DNA is TGTGCCAGTAGTATCGGGACGGCGGCGGGGGAGCTGTTTTTT. Translation: CASSIGTAAGELFF.

The chain joins TRBV7-9 to TRBJ2-2, with unresolved D. The CDR3 has 13 amino acids. Germline loops: CDR1 SEHNR, CDR2 FQNEAQ (reference sequence). V lost 1 base to trimming and J lost 5 bases, with 5 bases between them. The CDR3 sequence is CASSLDVTGELFF. Written as DNA, the CDR3 is TGTGCCAGCAGCTTAGATGTAACCGGGGAGCTGTTTTTT.

This clonotype turned up a few times. CDR3 sequence reads: CSAVLAGTVYEQYF. CDR3 in DNA: TGCAGTGCTGTCCTCGCCGGGACGGTCTACGAGCAGTACTTC. The chain couples TRBV20-1 to TRBJ2-7, with D tentatively TRBD1 or TRBD2 (5 bases each). Germline CDR1 DFQATT, CDR2 SNEGSKA (reference sequence). This CDR3 comprises 14 residues. The V and J ends lost 5 bases and 3 bases respectively, with 17 bases between them.

The rearrangement joins TRBV20-1 to TRBJ1-2; D uncertain. CDR1 is DFQATT, CDR2 SNEGSKA, per germline (reference sequence). The CDR3 spans 14 residues. The V end was cut by 6 bases, the J end by 5 bases, with 19 bases between. The CDR3 region has the DNA TGCAGTGCCCCACACCGGCTGGGAGGGTATGGCTACACCTTC. This codes for CSAPHRLGGYGYTF.